These 5 T cell receptor beta chains share one sample of origin, sequenced in a study of OX40 agonist ivuxolimab in advanced cancers. Receptor amplification or capture employed the immunoSEQ multiplex PCR assay. TCRdb mirrors the immuneACCESS table, restricted to in-frame sequences. Some clones are absent from its copies; in checked studies, under half trace to an unresolved V gene, and the reason for the others is unknown. This sample is represented by under 85,000 clones; over 80% of them were singletons. The ten largest clones add up to around 0.33% of the sample. The sample here was CD4+ or CD8+ T cells sorted from blood, taken in a trial of the OX40 agonist ivuxolimab. Every receptor here comes from an adult with an advanced solid tumor such as melanoma, head and neck, liver or kidney cancer.

This clone was seen just once. This chain joins TRBV18 and TRBJ1-6, with 10 positions matching TRBD1. This CDR3 is built from 14 residues. V gave up 5 bases and J gave up 8 bases; unmatched junction bases: 3. Germline CDR1 reads KGHSH; CDR2 reads LQKENI. The CDR3 spells CASSSDRGYSPLHF. Here the CDR3 DNA reads TGTGCCAGCTCATCGGACAGGGGGTATTCACCCCTCCACTTT.

This clone has only a few counts. The gene calls are TRBV10-3 and TRBJ1-2; D ambiguous. Trimming stripped 2 bases from V and 9 bases from J, with 13 bases between. The CDR3 covers 13 residues. In germline, CDR1 is ENHRY, CDR2 SYGVKD. The CDR3: CAISEGSSISYTF. CDR3 in DNA: TGTGCCATCAGTGAGGGGAGCAGTATAAGCTACACCTTC.

The genes are TRBV5-6 and TRBJ2-4, with TRBD1 identical over 7 bases. In germline, CDR1 is SGHDT, CDR2 YYEEEE. The V segment lost 3 bases and the J segment 0 bases; nucleotides outside the gene matches: 9. The CDR3 extends over 17 amino acids. CDR3: CASSWWAEGAAKNIQYF. CDR3 bases: TGTGCCAGCAGCTGGTGGGCCGAGGGGGCAGCCAAAAACATTCAGTACTTC.

The chain is built from TRBV4-1 and TRBJ2-3; 11 nucleotides align to TRBD2. This CDR3 spans 18 amino acids. The germline gives CDR1 MGHRA, CDR2 YSYEKL. Germline trimming cut 1 base from V and 2 bases from J; bases unmatched to any gene: 8. CDR3 coding DNA: TGCGCCAGCAGCCAAGGCCTAGCGGGAGGAGGGGCCACAGATACGCAGTATTTT. This codes for CASSQGLAGGGATDTQYF.

The chain links TRBV19 to TRBJ1-1; a weak D match, TRBD1 (5 bases). CDR1 and CDR2 (germline): LNHDA, SQIVND (reference sequence). Trimming took 0 bases from V and 4 from J, leaving 12 bases between them. This CDR3 spans 15 amino acids. The CDR3 spells CASSIDLTGGTEAFF. CDR3 bases: TGTGCCAGTAGTATAGATCTAACGGGGGGCACTGAAGCTTTCTTT.